One sample yielded the 27 T cell receptor beta chains listed below, sequenced in a study of early T cells in non-severe SARS-CoV-2 infection (dated by TCRdb to about 2021). Libraries were built with 5' RACE. The instrument given in TCRdb is NextSeq 500. Through fastp at Q25 and MiXCR, TCRdb rebuilt clones from the public reads, retaining in-frame beta chains. CDR3 protein duplicates are merged, each entry listing the most common genes and DNA. The table for this sample lists roughly 86,000 distinct CDR3 sequences; approximately 14% of them were counted only once. The ten largest clones add up to 0.58% of the sample. The sample comprised whole blood. All receptors come from an adult who was a healthcare worker with PCR-confirmed SARS-CoV-2 infection or an uninfected control (not recorded which).

This clonotype has a handful of counts. V is TRBV20-1 and J is TRBJ1-4; D unclear. This CDR3 comprises 16 residues. With 6 bases removed from V and 1 base from J, the gap between germline ends came to 18 bases. The germline V gene has CDR1 DFQATT and CDR2 SNEGSKA (reference sequence). The CDR3 spells CSAGQGNLQTNEKLFF. The CDR3 DNA reads TGCAGTGCCGGGCAAGGGAATCTACAAACTAATGAAAAACTGTTTTTT.

The chain combines TRBV12-3 or TRBV12-4 with TRBJ1-1, with 9 bases lining up with TRBD1. CDR3 size: 17 residues. With V trimmed by 5 bases and J by 0 bases, 10 bases remained unmatched. CDR3 coding DNA: TGTGCCAGCAGTCCCCGGACAGGGGCCGTTCTGAACACTGAAGCTTTCTTT. Its protein product is CASSPRTGAVLNTEAFF.

A few counts support this clonotype. The chain joins TRBV7-6 to TRBJ2-3; 11 bases agree with TRBD2. The ends lost 4 bases at V and 4 bases at J; junction bases unmatched: 10. CDR1 SGHVS and CDR2 FNYEAQ come from the germline V gene. CDR3 length equals 17 residues. CDR3 DNA sequence: TGTGCCAGCAGCTCAGAAATAGCGGGGGGGCGCGCAGATACGCAGTATTTT. The encoded protein is CASSSEIAGGRADTQYF.

V gene TRBV18 combines with J gene TRBJ2-3; D is possibly TRBD1 (6 bases). Germline CDR1 is KGHSH and CDR2 is LQKENI. This CDR3 contains 13 residues. Trimming stripped 8 bases from V and 4 bases from J, with 13 bases between. The CDR3: CASATGIADTQYF. The DNA for the CDR3 is TGTGCCAGCGCCACAGGGATCGCAGATACGCAGTATTTT.

The chain has TRBV3-1 and TRBJ2-3; no clear D. This CDR3 is built from 13 residues. V was cut by 0 bases and J by 6 bases, with 7 bases left in between. Germline V gene lookup returns CDR1 LGHDT and CDR2 YNNKEL (reference sequence). The CDR3 protein is CASSQEPWDTQYF. The CDR3 coding sequence is TGTGCCAGCAGCCAAGAACCGTGGGATACGCAGTATTTT.

This chain uses TRBV19 with TRBJ2-7, with D perhaps assigned TRBD1 or TRBD2 (6 bases each). Germline values: CDR1 LNHDA, CDR2 SQIVND (reference sequence). CDR3 length: 13 amino acids. Trimming removed 5 bases from V and 8 bases from J, with 16 bases in between. In DNA form, the CDR3 reads TGTGCCAGTAGTGATGGGAAGGGGGGACAGCAGTACGTC. Its protein is CASSDGKGGQQYV.

The CDR3 DNA follows: TGTGCCAGCTCACCTGGGACGCAAGGGGCCCAGTACTTC. Translating gives CASSPGTQGAQYF. The chain combines TRBV18 with TRBJ2-5, with D perhaps matching TRBD1 or TRBD2 (5 bases each). Per the germline V gene, CDR1 is KGHSH and CDR2 is LQKENI. The CDR3 is 13 amino acids. The V gene lost 3 bases and the J gene lost 9 bases, with 14 bases spanning the gap.

This clonotype occurred many times. This chain joins TRBV20-1 and TRBJ1-6; weak D call: TRBD1 (6 bases). The germline V and J ends were trimmed by 1 base and 5 bases, with 18 bases remaining between them. Germline V gene data show CDR1 as DFQATT and CDR2 as SNEGSKA (reference sequence). The CDR3 has 17 amino acids. The CDR3 spells CSARGLQGQFNNSPLHF. In DNA form, the CDR3 reads TGCAGTGCTAGAGGCCTGCAAGGACAGTTTAATAATTCACCCCTCCACTTT.

The chain combines TRBV10-3 with TRBJ1-1; TRBD1 agrees at 9 bases. Germline-derived CDR1 and CDR2 are ENHRY and SYGVKD. V shed 3 bases, J shed 9 bases, and the junction held 2 bases outside the gene matches. There are 12 residues in the CDR3. The CDR3 nucleotides are TGTGCCATCAGTGAAGGGACAGGGCAAGCTTTCTTT. Its translation: CAISEGTGQAFF.

V usage is TRBV30 and J usage is TRBJ1-5; weak D call: TRBD1 (5 bases). This CDR3 has 13 residues. Per the germline V gene, CDR1 is GTSNPN and CDR2 is SVGIG (reference sequence). Trimming removed 0 bases at V and 2 bases at J, with 5 bases between. In DNA form, the CDR3 reads TGTGCCTGGAGTGTAGGGGGCAATCAGCCCCAGCATTTT. Protein product: CAWSVGGNQPQHF.

The V gene is TRBV29-1, the J gene TRBJ2-1; 8 bases agree with TRBD2. V dropped 7 bases and J dropped 7; count of bases not matched to a gene: 9. The germline CDR1 and CDR2 sequences are SQVTM and ANQGSEA. This CDR3 region has 13 residues. CDR3 bases: TGCAGCGCGGGGACTAGTTGGGCGAATGAGCAGTTCTTC. Amino acid sequence: CSAGTSWANEQFF.

There are a few counts of this clonotype. The chain is built from TRBV4-1 and TRBJ2-6, with a tentative D call TRBD1 (5 bases). Germline CDR1 and CDR2: MGHRA and YSYEKL. The CDR3 loop spans 20 amino acids. With 4 bases removed from V and 1 base from J, the gap between germline ends came to 23 bases. In nucleotides, the CDR3 is TGCGCCAGCAGCCTAAAGGGGTCGGGTGCCATCTTATCTGGGGCCAACGTCCTGACTTTC. Protein product: CASSLKGSGAILSGANVLTF.

The chain combines TRBV12-5 with TRBJ1-1; no clear D. Germline CDR1 is LGHNT and CDR2 is FRNRAP. The V end lost 0 bases, the J end lost 4 bases, and 0 bases lay between the germline ends. This CDR3 comprises 11 residues. CDR3 in amino acids: CASGLVTEAFF. In nucleotides, the CDR3 is TGTGCTAGTGGTTTGGTCACTGAAGCTTTCTTT.

Ten or more counts support this clonotype. V gene TRBV5-1 combines with J gene TRBJ1-1; no reliable D call. V lost 0 bases and J lost 1, with 13 bases in between. CDR1 is SGHRS, CDR2 YFSETQ, per germline. CDR3 length equals 16 residues. The CDR3 nucleotides are TGCGCCAGCAGCTTGGAAGGTACAAATAAGAACACTGAAGCTTTCTTT. Translating gives CASSLEGTNKNTEAFF.

This clonotype has a count of ten or more. The V and J genes are TRBV7-8 and TRBJ2-3; D is uncertain. The CDR3 is 17 residues long. The germline CDR1 and CDR2 sequences are SGHVS and FQNEAQ. V was trimmed by 4 bases and J by 2 bases, leaving 19 bases between them. The CDR3 DNA sequence: TGTGCCAGCAGCTCCCCCGCCCATTGGGGATACACAGATACGCAGTATTTT. This gives the protein CASSSPAHWGYTDTQYF.

In this sample, this clonotype turned up many times. The rearrangement links TRBV10-2 to TRBJ2-1; 9 positions agree with TRBD1. V lost 0 bases to trimming and J lost 11 bases; unmatched junction nucleotides: 5. In germline, CDR1 is WSHSY, CDR2 SAAADI. This CDR3 is 14 amino acids long. The CDR3 region has the DNA TGCGCCAGCAGTGAGTCACAGACAGGGGGGAAGCAGTTCTTC. This codes for CASSESQTGGKQFF.

At least ten counts were recorded for this clonotype. V gene TRBV20-1 combines with J gene TRBJ2-2; D perhaps matches TRBD1 (5 bases). Germline V gene data show CDR1 as DFQATT and CDR2 as SNEGSKA (reference sequence). The V end lost 2 bases, the J end lost 1 base, and 17 bases lay between the germline ends. The CDR3 sequence is 17 residues long. In DNA, the CDR3 is TGCAGTGCTAGATTGGATGGGGCAGTTGTGAACACCGGGGAGCTGTTTTTT. Translating gives CSARLDGAVVNTGELFF.

The sample holds many counts of this clonotype. The chain carries TRBV20-1 and TRBJ1-3; D is unresolved. Trimming pared 5 bases from V and 4 bases from J, leaving 6 bases between. The germline gives CDR1 DFQATT, CDR2 SNEGSKA (reference sequence). This CDR3 contains 11 residues. CDR3 DNA: TGCAGTGCTGAACAGGGAAACACCATATATTTT. This codes for CSAEQGNTIYF.

V gene TRBV2 combines with J gene TRBJ2-1; 12 bases are shared with TRBD2. The CDR3 runs to 16 residues. Trimming cost V 6 bases and J 3 bases; bases outside gene matches: 6. The germline V gene has CDR1 SNHLY and CDR2 FYNNEI. CDR3 sequence reads: CASRDPSGGVYNEQFF. The DNA for the CDR3 is TGTGCCAGCAGGGACCCTAGCGGGGGGGTCTACAATGAGCAGTTCTTC.

This clonotype showed up just a few times. The CDR3 spells CSAFDRVSGNTIYF. CDR3 bases: TGCAGCGCTTTTGACAGGGTCTCTGGAAACACCATATATTTT. The chain couples TRBV29-1 to TRBJ1-3, with 7 bases lining up with TRBD1. From germline, CDR1 is SQVTM and CDR2 ANQGSEA. The ends lost 7 bases at V and 0 bases at J; junction bases unmatched: 6. The length of the CDR3 is 14 residues.

The V gene is TRBV12-3 or TRBV12-4, the J gene TRBJ2-5, with D possibly TRBD1 on 5 matching bases. The CDR3 loop spans 15 amino acids. Trimming took off 3 bases at V and 5 bases at J, with 16 bases between the two ends. The CDR3 region is CASSLLGAQLETQYF. As DNA, the CDR3 is TGTGCCAGCAGTTTGCTAGGGGCGCAGTTGGAGACCCAGTACTTC.

The table lists this clonotype with a few counts. The chain couples TRBV4-1 to TRBJ2-5; 7 bases agree with TRBD1. Germline loops: CDR1 MGHRA, CDR2 YSYEKL. The V segment lost 4 bases and the J segment 3 bases; nucleotides outside the gene matches: 5. CDR3 size: 14 residues. The CDR3 reads CASSPPGQKETQYF. The CDR3 DNA reads TGCGCCAGCAGCCCTCCGGGACAGAAAGAGACCCAGTACTTC.

A few counts support this clonotype. The chain employs TRBV28 and TRBJ2-3, with TRBD2 matching over 9 bases. Germline lookup yields CDR1 MDHEN and CDR2 SYDVKM. The V segment lost 3 bases and the J segment 7 bases; nucleotides outside the gene matches: 8. This CDR3 region has 15 residues. The CDR3 spells CASSFAGGPENTQYF. The CDR3 nucleotides are TGTGCCAGCAGTTTTGCGGGGGGGCCTGAAAATACGCAGTATTTT. The full variable domain, in which reference TRBV28 and TRBJ2-3 provide the parts outside the CDR3, is DVKVTQSSRYLVKRTGEKVFLECVQDMDHENMFWYRQDPGLGLRLIYFSYDVKMKEKGDIPEGYSVSREKKERFSLILESASTNQTSMYLCASSFAGGPENTQYFGPGTRLTVL.

The J gene is TRBJ1-1, the V gene TRBV5-1; D is perhaps TRBD1 (5 bases). From germline, CDR1 is SGHRS and CDR2 YFSETQ. Between the trimmed V and J ends, which lost 3 bases and 3 bases, there was a span of 18 bases. CDR3 length: 16 residues. The CDR3, as DNA: TGCGCCAGCAGCTCCCACCAAACGCAGGGTGACACTGAAGCTTTCTTT. It codes for CASSSHQTQGDTEAFF.

This clonotype was seen a handful of times. The chain uses TRBV20-1 and TRBJ1-2; possibly TRBD1 for D (5 bases). The CDR3 covers 15 residues. V gave up 6 bases and J gave up 3 bases, with 20 bases separating them. Germline V gene lookup returns CDR1 DFQATT and CDR2 SNEGSKA (reference sequence). In DNA, the CDR3 is TGCAGTGCCCAAGCACCGGGGGTTACGGACTATGGCTACACCTTC. This codes for CSAQAPGVTDYGYTF.

This clonotype was picked up many times. Written as DNA, the CDR3 is TGCGCCAGCATAGAACTTGGGGGAAGCACAGATACGCAGTATTTT. Its translation is CASIELGGSTDTQYF. The gene calls are TRBV10-2 and TRBJ2-3; TRBD1 or TRBD2 may be the D gene (5 bases each). Germline assignment: CDR1 WSHSY and CDR2 SAAADI. Trimming took off 7 bases at V and 0 bases at J, with 14 bases between the two ends. This CDR3 region has 15 residues.

This clonotype was observed many times. The chain carries TRBV7-6 and TRBJ2-3, with D perhaps assigned TRBD1 or TRBD2 (5 bases each). The CDR3 sequence is 15 residues long. Germline V gives CDR1 SGHVS, CDR2 FNYEAQ. V lost 1 base, J lost 1 base, and 9 bases lay in between. Here the CDR3 DNA reads TGTGCCAGCAGCTTAGGTGGGGGAGGCACAGATACGCAGTATTTT. Protein: CASSLGGGGTDTQYF.